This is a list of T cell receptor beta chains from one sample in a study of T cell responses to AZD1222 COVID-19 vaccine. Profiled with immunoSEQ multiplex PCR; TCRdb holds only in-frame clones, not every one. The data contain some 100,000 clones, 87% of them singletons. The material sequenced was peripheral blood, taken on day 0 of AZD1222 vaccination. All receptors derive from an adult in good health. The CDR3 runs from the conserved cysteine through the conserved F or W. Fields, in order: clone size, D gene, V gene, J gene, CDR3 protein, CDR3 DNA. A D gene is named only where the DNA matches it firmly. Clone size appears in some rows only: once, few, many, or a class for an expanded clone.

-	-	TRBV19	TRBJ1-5	CASSIDLVGISSYQPQHF	TGTGCCAGTAGTATAGATCTGGTAGGGATCTCGAGCTACCAGCCCCAGCATTTT
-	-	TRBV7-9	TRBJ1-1	CASSLGLSEEAFF	TGTGCCAGCAGCTTAGGCTTGTCAGAAGAAGCTTTCTTT
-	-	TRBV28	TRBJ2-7	CASSSFSRSDYEQYF	TGTGCCAGCAGTTCATTCAGCAGATCAGACTACGAGCAGTACTTC
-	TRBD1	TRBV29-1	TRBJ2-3	CSVEDSPAGGVGDTQYF	TGCAGCGTTGAAGATTCCCCGGCAGGGGGCGTTGGAGATACGCAGTATTTT
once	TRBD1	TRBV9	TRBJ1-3	CASEGQPGNTIYF	TGTGCCTCCGAGGGACAGCCTGGAAACACCATATATTTT
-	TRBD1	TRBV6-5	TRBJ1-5	CASSPGTGNQPQHF	TGTGCCAGCAGCCCCGGGACAGGGAATCAGCCCCAGCATTTT
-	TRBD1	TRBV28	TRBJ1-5	CASSSEGGGTGDQPQHF	TGTGCCAGCAGTTCCGAAGGAGGGGGGACAGGGGATCAGCCCCAGCATTTT
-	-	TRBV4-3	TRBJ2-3	CASSQDPAPTDTQYF	TGCGCCAGCAGCCAAGATCCAGCCCCCACAGATACGCAGTATTTT
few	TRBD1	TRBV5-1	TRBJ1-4	CASSHDRDPTNEKLFF	TGCGCCAGCAGCCATGACAGGGATCCAACTAATGAAAAACTGTTTTTT
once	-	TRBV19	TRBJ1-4	CASSIGVYNEKLFF	TGTGCCAGTAGTATAGGGGTGTATAATGAAAAACTGTTTTTT
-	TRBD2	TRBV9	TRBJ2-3	CASSERGTSAGLSTDTQYF	TGTGCCAGCAGTGAGAGGGGGACTAGCGCCGGGTTGAGCACAGATACGCAGTATTTT
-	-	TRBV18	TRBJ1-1	CASSPPRGGNTEAFF	TGTGCCAGCTCACCTCCCCGGGGGGGAAACACTGAAGCTTTCTTT
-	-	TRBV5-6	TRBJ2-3	CASSYLTTDTQYF	TGTGCCAGCAGCTACTTGACCACAGATACGCAGTATTTT
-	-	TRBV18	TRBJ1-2	CASSPVPQPLNYGYTF	TGTGCCAGCTCACCAGTCCCCCAACCCCTAAACTATGGCTACACCTTC
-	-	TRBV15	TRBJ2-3	CATSREGRDTQYF	TGTGCCACCAGCAGGGAGGGGCGCGATACGCAGTATTTT
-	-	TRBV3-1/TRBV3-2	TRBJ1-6	CASSFSLNSPLHF	TGTGCCAGCAGTTTCTCGCTCAATTCACCCCTCCACTTT
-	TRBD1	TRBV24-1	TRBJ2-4	CATSDAGQEKNIQYF	TGTGCCACCAGTGACGCGGGACAGGAAAAAAACATTCAGTACTTC
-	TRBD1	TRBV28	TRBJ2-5	CASRPTGGLIQYF	TGTGCCAGCAGACCGACAGGGGGCTTGATCCAGTACTTC
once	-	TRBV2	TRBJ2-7	CASRQEGYEQYF	TGTGCCAGCAGACAAGAGGGCTACGAGCAGTACTTC
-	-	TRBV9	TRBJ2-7	CASSVRSQDEQYF	TGTGCCAGCAGCGTTAGATCGCAGGACGAGCAGTACTTC
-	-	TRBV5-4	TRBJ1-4	CASSPGRDQNEKLFF	TGTGCCAGCAGCCCTGGCCGGGACCAAAATGAAAAACTGTTTTTT